These T cell receptor beta chains were read from a single sample in a study of T cell changes during pregnancy in multiple sclerosis. Generated by immunoSEQ multiplex PCR, the TCRdb table keeps only in-frame clones and is missing some. The table includes tens of thousands of clones, under 95% detected once. This specimen consisted of peripheral blood, obtained before pregnancy. The receptor set was obtained from a female donor with multiple sclerosis, enrolled in a pregnancy study. CDR3s include the opening cysteine and the closing phenylalanine or tryptophan. D genes are given only for firm matches. Some rows have no size entry. The others give once, few or many, or a class for an expanded clone.

CAWSGQGATDTQYF	TGTGCCTGGAGTGGGCAGGGGGCAACAGATACGCAGTATTTT	TRBD1	TRBV30	TRBJ2-3	-
CASSLGGPTRLGNTIYF	TGTGCCAGCAGCTTAGGGGGGCCTACCAGACTTGGAAACACCATATATTTT	-	TRBV7-9	TRBJ1-3	-
CATLGRQGAGYTF	TGTGCCACCTTAGGCCGACAGGGGGCTGGCTACACCTTC	TRBD1	TRBV27	TRBJ1-2	-
CASSPSGRGNIQYF	TGTGCCAGCAGTCCTAGCGGGAGGGGAAACATTCAGTACTTC	TRBD2	TRBV7-9	TRBJ2-4	-
CASSLGGQAVFAAFF	TGTGCCAGCAGCTTAGGTGGACAGGCGGTGTTTGCAGCTTTCTTT	TRBD1	TRBV7-2	TRBJ1-1	-
CASRAAGTGINEQYF	TGTGCCAGCAGGGCCGCCGGGACAGGAATAAACGAGCAGTACTTC	TRBD1	TRBV6-1	TRBJ2-7	-
CASSPWRVLNSNQPQHF	TGTGCCAGCAGCCCGTGGAGGGTCCTGAATAGCAATCAGCCCCAGCATTTT	-	TRBV7-8	TRBJ1-5	-
CASSISPPSGNYEQYF	TGTGCCAGTAGTATATCCCCCCCGAGCGGGAACTACGAGCAGTACTTC	TRBD2	TRBV19	TRBJ2-7	-
CASSGTSREPFTGELFF	TGTGCCAGCAGTGGGACTAGCAGGGAACCATTCACCGGGGAGCTGTTTTTT	TRBD2	TRBV28	TRBJ2-2	-
CASSVDPPGGRNEKLFF	TGTGCCAGCAGCGTAGACCCTCCGGGGGGGCGGAATGAAAAACTGTTTTTT	-	TRBV9	TRBJ1-4	-
CASSQRIGTMNTEAFF	TGTGCCAGCTCCCAGAGGATTGGTACAATGAACACTGAAGCTTTCTTT	-	TRBV18	TRBJ1-1	-
CASSLNSAGATEAFF	TGCGCCAGCAGCCTCAATTCGGCGGGGGCCACTGAAGCTTTCTTT	-	TRBV4-3	TRBJ1-1	-
CASSLVGAGGDPNTEAFF	TGTGCCAGCAGCTTGGTGGGGGCGGGAGGGGACCCGAACACTGAAGCTTTCTTT	-	TRBV5-5	TRBJ1-1	-
CASSEDGVRGQPQHF	TGTGCCAGCAGTGAAGACGGAGTTCGTGGACAGCCCCAGCATTTT	-	TRBV2	TRBJ1-5	-
CSVPPSRTGRDTEAFF	TGCAGCGTTCCCCCGTCACGGACCGGGAGGGACACTGAAGCTTTCTTT	-	TRBV29-1	TRBJ1-1	-
CASSQVGARQGSSRLFF	TGTGCCAGCAGCCAAGTGGGAGCTAGACAGGGATCCTCACGACTGTTTTTT	TRBD1	TRBV14	TRBJ1-4	-
CATSKAGSHEQYF	TGTGCCACCAGCAAAGCAGGGTCCCACGAGCAGTACTTC	-	TRBV15	TRBJ2-7	-
CASSLRGVNQPQHF	TGTGCCAGCAGTTTGCGGGGGGTCAATCAGCCCCAGCATTTT	-	TRBV28	TRBJ1-5	-
CASSILRGPYNEQFF	TGTGCCAGTAGTATATTGCGGGGGCCTTACAATGAGCAGTTCTTC	-	TRBV19	TRBJ2-1	once
CASSPRTGGKGNTGELFF	TGTGCCAGCAGCCCCCGGACAGGGGGCAAGGGGAACACCGGGGAGCTGTTTTTT	TRBD1	TRBV9	TRBJ2-2	-
CASSIFYDRFGEQYF	TGTGCCAGTAGTATCTTTTACGATCGGTTCGGCGAGCAGTACTTC	-	TRBV19	TRBJ2-7	-
CASSLDLRPFF	TGTGCCAGCAGTTTAGACTTACGACCTTTCTTT	-	TRBV28	TRBJ1-1	-
CATSRDVSNQPQHF	TGTGCCACCAGCAGAGACGTTTCCAATCAGCCCCAGCATTTT	-	TRBV15	TRBJ1-5	few
CASSLLPLAGDEQYF	TGTGCCAGCAGCTTACTCCCACTAGCGGGAGACGAGCAGTACTTC	TRBD2	TRBV11-2	TRBJ2-7	-
CASSLGPGIGQPQHF	TGTGCCAGCAGCTTAGGGCCAGGGATAGGACAGCCCCAGCATTTT	-	TRBV7-2	TRBJ1-5	once
CARSDSSPYEQYF	TGTGCCAGATCGGACAGTTCCCCCTACGAGCAGTACTTC	-	TRBV2	TRBJ2-7	-
CASSPPTGSKDPYGGYTF	TGTGCCAGCTCACCACCGACAGGGAGCAAGGACCCCTATGGGGGCTACACCTTC	TRBD1	TRBV18	TRBJ1-2	-
CASSAYRVSYNSPLHF	TGTGCCAGCAGCGCATACAGGGTCTCCTATAATTCACCCCTCCACTTT	-	TRBV9	TRBJ1-6	-
CASSFRGEQYF	TGTGCCAGCAGCTTCAGAGGTGAGCAGTACTTC	-	TRBV11-2	TRBJ2-7	-
CASSYGTSRELFF	TGCGCCAGCAGCTACGGGACAAGTAGGGAGCTGTTTTTT	-	TRBV4-3	TRBJ2-2	-
CASRKLATNTGELFF	TGTGCCAGCAGGAAACTAGCGACGAACACCGGGGAGCTGTTTTTT	TRBD2	TRBV7-8	TRBJ2-2	-
CSVGGHEQYF	TGCAGCGTTGGTGGGCACGAGCAGTACTTC	-	TRBV29-1	TRBJ2-7	-
CASSFRDTGELFF	TGTGCCAGCAGCTTTCGGGACACCGGGGAGCTGTTTTTT	-	TRBV7-9	TRBJ2-2	-
CASSSQGNYGYTF	TGTGCCAGCAGCTCACAGGGGAACTATGGCTACACCTTC	TRBD1	TRBV9	TRBJ1-2	-
CASSSDGFSYNEQFF	TGTGCCAGCAGCTCAGACGGGTTCTCCTACAATGAGCAGTTCTTC	-	TRBV5-4	TRBJ2-1	-
CASSKTTLQGNNQPQHF	TGTGCCAGCAGCAAAACTACTCTACAGGGGAACAATCAGCCCCAGCATTTT	TRBD1	TRBV7-8	TRBJ1-5	-
CASSTRQGFNEKLFF	TGTGCCAGCAGCACAAGACAGGGATTTAATGAAAAACTGTTTTTT	TRBD1	TRBV5-4	TRBJ1-4	-
CAISEGRGGTEQFF	TGTGCCATCAGTGAGGGTAGAGGGGGCACAGAGCAGTTCTTC	TRBD1	TRBV10-3	TRBJ2-1	-
CASSRTDEGGRPLGSYEQYF	TGCGCCAGCAGCAGGACAGACGAGGGGGGGCGGCCTTTGGGGTCCTACGAGCAGTACTTC	-	TRBV5-1	TRBJ2-7	few
CASSVYRVISGENTEAFF	TGTGCCAGCAGCGTTTACAGGGTTATAAGTGGGGAGAACACTGAAGCTTTCTTT	-	TRBV5-6	TRBJ1-1	-
CASSPFKLLNTEAFF	TGTGCCAGCAGCCCATTTAAACTATTGAACACTGAAGCTTTCTTT	-	TRBV7-2	TRBJ1-1	-
CASSVGLRTADSGNTIYF	TGTGCCAGCAGCGTAGGTCTGAGGACAGCCGACTCTGGAAACACCATATATTTT	-	TRBV9	TRBJ1-3	-
CASSSTSGGPYNEQFF	TGCGCCAGCAGCTCAACGAGCGGGGGACCTTACAATGAGCAGTTCTTC	TRBD2	TRBV5-1	TRBJ2-1	-
CASSLVGQGIGGYTF	TGTGCCAGCAGCTTAGTGGGACAGGGGATTGGTGGCTACACCTTC	TRBD1	TRBV7-2	TRBJ1-2	-
CASSGDRGKATNEKLFF	TGTGCCAGCAGTGGAGACAGGGGGAAAGCAACTAATGAAAAACTGTTTTTT	TRBD1	TRBV2	TRBJ1-4	-
CATNKGEKGNYGYTF	TGTGCCACTAACAAGGGGGAAAAGGGGAACTATGGCTACACCTTC	-	TRBV27	TRBJ1-2	-
CAPRGGTGNTGELFF	TGTGCTCCCCGAGGGGGGACAGGTAACACCGGGGAGCTGTTTTTT	TRBD1	TRBV25-1	TRBJ2-2	-
CASSRTGLNTGELFF	TGTGCCAGCAGTAGGACAGGCCTGAACACCGGGGAGCTGTTTTTT	TRBD1	TRBV6-6	TRBJ2-2	-
CASSPAWTSGGGETQYF	TGTGCCAGCAGCCCTGCCTGGACTAGCGGGGGAGGGGAGACCCAGTACTTC	TRBD2	TRBV7-8	TRBJ2-5	-
CASSLAPDRLSETQYF	TGCGCCAGCAGCTTGGCACCGGACAGATTATCGGAGACCCAGTACTTC	-	TRBV5-1	TRBJ2-5	-
CASSFLQGVIAKNIQYF	TGTGCCAGCAGCTTCTTACAGGGCGTTATAGCCAAAAACATTCAGTACTTC	-	TRBV5-4	TRBJ2-4	-
CASSIDSNTEAFF	TGTGCCAGCAGCATAGACAGTAACACTGAAGCTTTCTTT	-	TRBV9	TRBJ1-1	few
CASSQDIGQGYYGYTF	TGCGCCAGCAGCCAAGATATAGGACAGGGCTATTATGGCTACACCTTC	TRBD1	TRBV4-3	TRBJ1-2	-